The rows below give T cell receptor beta chains drawn from one sample of a study of identifying expanded T cells in peripheral blood. Method: immunoSEQ multiplex PCR; TCRdb's copy keeps in-frame clones and lacks some. Altogether 65,000 to 95,000 clones are present, 84% being singletons, with the ten largest covering about 20%. Sequencing was carried out using blood. These receptors were obtained from a person aged 18 to 70 in good health. Each CDR3 is given with its conserved first and last residue. D genes are given only for firm matches. Clone size appears in some rows only: once, few, many, or a class for an expanded clone.

D	V	size	J	CDR3	DNA
TRBD1	TRBV7-2	.	TRBJ1-2	CASSLRDRVGYGYTF	TGTGCCAGCAGCTTACGGGACAGGGTAGGCTATGGCTACACCTTC
TRBD1	TRBV4-3	few	TRBJ1-1	CASSQGLGQGGSRAFF	TGCGCCAGCAGCCAAGGGTTGGGACAGGGGGGAAGTAGAGCTTTCTTT
.	TRBV6-5	.	TRBJ1-3	CASSYSTRSSGNTIYF	TGTGCCAGCAGTTACTCGACCAGATCGTCTGGAAACACCATATATTTT
.	TRBV30	.	TRBJ2-5	CAGRRQQETQYF	TGTGCCGGGCGGAGACAGCAAGAGACCCAGTACTTC
.	TRBV13	.	TRBJ1-5	CASSLGGDAEGFRQPQHF	TGTGCCAGCAGCTTAGGCGGGGACGCGGAAGGGTTTCGGCAGCCCCAGCATTTT
TRBD1	TRBV7-7	.	TRBJ2-3	CASSPRTGPTDTQYF	TGTGCTAGCAGCCCGAGGACAGGCCCCACAGATACGCAGTATTTT
.	TRBV28	once	TRBJ1-2	CASTAQGYYGYTF	TGTGCCAGCACCGCACAGGGCTACTATGGCTACACCTTC
.	TRBV30	.	TRBJ1-1	CAWSALRAEAFF	TGTGCCTGGAGTGCCCTCAGGGCTGAAGCTTTCTTT
TRBD1	TRBV27	.	TRBJ2-5	CASSSLGTAQETQYF	TGTGCCAGCAGTTCCCTTGGGACAGCTCAAGAGACCCAGTACTTC
TRBD2	TRBV4-1	few	TRBJ2-7	CASSQETGGPYEQYF	TGCGCCAGCAGCCAAGAAACGGGAGGGCCCTACGAGCAGTACTTC
TRBD1	TRBV18	.	TRBJ2-5	CASSPDRASQETQYF	TGTGCCAGCTCACCGGACAGGGCGTCCCAAGAGACCCAGTACTTC
TRBD2	TRBV5-6	.	TRBJ2-1	CASSPGLANSYNEQFF	TGTGCCAGCAGCCCAGGACTAGCGAATTCCTACAATGAGCAGTTCTTC
TRBD1	TRBV28	.	TRBJ1-5	CASSRTGAGNQPQHF	TGTGCCAGCAGCCGTACAGGGGCGGGCAATCAGCCCCAGCATTTT
TRBD1	TRBV13	many	TRBJ2-5	CASSTGTARDTQYF	TGTGCCAGCAGTACCGGGACAGCCCGAGACACCCAGTACTTC
.	TRBV7-8	.	TRBJ2-7	CASSPKSEVSYEQYF	TGTGCCAGCAGCCCCAAGTCGGAAGTCTCCTACGAGCAGTACTTC
TRBD1	TRBV28	.	TRBJ2-2	CASRVTGGANTGELFF	TGTGCCAGCAGGGTTACAGGGGGCGCGAACACCGGGGAGCTGTTTTTT
.	TRBV5-4	.	TRBJ2-2	CASSLQRTNTGELFF	TGTGCCAGCAGCTTGCAGCGAACGAACACCGGGGAGCTGTTTTTT
.	TRBV6-4	few	TRBJ1-1	CASSDSDNTEAFF	TGTGCCAGCAGTGACTCGGACAACACTGAAGCTTTCTTT
.	TRBV7-2	.	TRBJ2-1	CASTLSGLHEQFF	TGTGCCAGCACCCTTTCAGGGTTGCATGAGCAGTTCTTC
.	TRBV6-4	.	TRBJ2-3	CASSADREGTQYF	TGTGCCAGCAGTGCGGACAGGGAGGGTACGCAGTATTTT
.	TRBV29-1	.	TRBJ2-1	CSVDIGGPGDNEQFF	TGCAGCGTTGACATTGGGGGTCCAGGGGACAATGAGCAGTTCTTC
TRBD1	TRBV7-2	.	TRBJ1-2	CASSFGTDGTSNYGYTF	TGTGCCAGCAGCTTTGGGACAGACGGAACTTCCAACTATGGCTACACCTTC
.	TRBV9	.	TRBJ1-2	CASRSGGDGYTF	TGTGCCAGCAGGTCGGGCGGGGATGGCTACACCTTC
TRBD2	TRBV4-2	.	TRBJ2-5	CASSQDGTSEQETQYF	TGTGCCAGCAGCCAAGATGGGACTAGCGAGCAAGAGACCCAGTACTTC
.	TRBV7-9	.	TRBJ2-3	CASSSGAGLTDTQYF	TGTGCCAGCAGCTCGGGAGCCGGCCTCACAGATACGCAGTATTTT
TRBD1	TRBV19	.	TRBJ1-5	CASSVTGGQPQHF	TGTGCCAGTAGTGTCACAGGGGGTCAGCCCCAGCATTTT
.	TRBV7-2	.	TRBJ1-1	CASSFGGEGRNTEAFF	TGTGCCAGCAGCTTTGGGGGGGAGGGTAGGAACACTGAAGCTTTCTTT
TRBD1	TRBV4-2	.	TRBJ2-1	CASSQGQSNEQFF	TGTGCCAGCAGCCAGGGACAGTCCAATGAGCAGTTCTTC
.	TRBV5-1	.	TRBJ2-1	CASTSGGDEQFF	TGCGCCAGCACCTCGGGCGGGGATGAGCAGTTCTTC
.	TRBV7-2	few	TRBJ2-5	CASSVVPGRKTQYF	TGTGCCAGCAGCGTTGTCCCGGGGAGGAAGACCCAGTACTTC
.	TRBV27	.	TRBJ2-3	CASSLSGGVRTDTQYF	TGTGCCAGCAGTTTATCTGGAGGGGTGCGTACAGATACGCAGTATTTT
.	TRBV5-8	.	TRBJ1-2	CASRAWTGQLMF	TGTGCCAGCAGGGCGTGGACGGGCCAGCTAATGTTC
TRBD1	TRBV5-6	.	TRBJ1-3	CASSLVGQGGGNTIYF	TGTGCCAGCAGCTTGGTCGGACAGGGCGGCGGAAACACCATATATTTT
.	TRBV28	.	TRBJ2-7	CASNFNRAEQYF	TGTGCCAGCAACTTCAACAGGGCCGAGCAGTACTTC
.	TRBV4-1	.	TRBJ1-1	CASSQVPHSETEAFF	TGCGCCAGCAGCCAAGTTCCCCATAGTGAGACTGAAGCTTTCTTT
TRBD2	TRBV7-6	few	TRBJ2-3	CASSSSGASTDTQYF	TGTGCCAGCAGCTCTAGCGGGGCGAGCACAGATACGCAGTATTTT
.	TRBV7-9	.	TRBJ2-7	CASSRLEVTEQYF	TGTGCCAGCAGTCGTTTGGAGGTGACCGAGCAGTACTTC
.	TRBV19	.	TRBJ2-2	CASSPGQANTGELFF	TGTGCCAGTAGTCCGGGACAAGCGAACACCGGGGAGCTGTTTTTT
.	TRBV27	.	TRBJ2-3	CASSLIGEFTDTQYF	TGTGCCAGCAGTTTGATAGGGGAGTTCACAGATACGCAGTATTTT
TRBD2	TRBV27	once	TRBJ2-5	CASSSGLAGLQETQYF	TGTGCCAGCAGTTCGGGACTAGCGGGGCTCCAAGAGACCCAGTACTTC
.	TRBV7-3	.	TRBJ2-2	CASSLLGGGELFF	TGTGCCAGCAGCTTATTAGGTGGCGGGGAGCTGTTTTTT
.	TRBV7-2	.	TRBJ1-4	CASSLGSTNEKLFF	TGTGCCAGCAGCTTAGGGTCAACTAATGAAAAACTGTTTTTT
.	TRBV7-8	once	TRBJ1-1	CASSLVLMNTEAFF	TGTGCCAGCAGCTTAGTGCTGATGAACACTGAAGCTTTCTTT
.	TRBV7-3	.	TRBJ2-3	CASSLAPSTDTQYF	TGTGCCAGCAGCTTGGCCCCTTCCACAGATACGCAGTATTTT
.	TRBV28	.	TRBJ1-2	CASRYGGQVSGGFGYTF	TGTGCCAGCCGCTATGGAGGGCAGGTTTCGGGAGGTTTTGGCTACACCTTC
TRBD1	TRBV7-7	.	TRBJ2-5	CASSSDRVETQYF	TGTGCTAGCAGCTCCGACAGGGTTGAGACCCAGTACTTC
.	TRBV15	once	TRBJ1-1	CATSRDGGSYEAFF	TGTGCCACCAGCAGAGATGGGGGATCTTATGAAGCTTTCTTT
.	TRBV25-1	.	TRBJ2-3	CASTREGADTQYF	TGTGCCAGCACCAGGGAAGGGGCAGATACGCAGTATTTT
.	TRBV5-1	.	TRBJ2-5	CASSLFEETQYF	TGCGCCAGCAGCTTGTTTGAAGAGACCCAGTACTTC